What follows is one T cell receptor (beta chain) and its context. Its target is unknown. The source of the sample is a study of cytomegalovirus exposure and HLA in healthy donors. Whole-study findings and limits: Common viral pathogens (according to a later analysis) appeared linked to several of the most significant clusters.

Looked up from germline, CDR1 is SGHVS and CDR2 is FQNEAQ. The CDR3 has 15 amino acids. V dropped 0 bases and J dropped 3 bases, with 11 bases sitting between them. The PCR was carried out with 60 Vbeta primers and 13 Jbeta primers. The table came from immunoSEQ multiplex PCR; TCRdb's copy has only in-frame clones and leaves some out. The sample has 170,000 or so clones; about four fifths are singletons. The sample taken for sequencing was PBMCs. The chain recombines TRBV7-8 with TRBJ1-1, with a possible D match to TRBD1 (5 bases). The sequence came from a man aged 30-40 years in good health and CMV-seropositive. The CDR3: CASSLANGGYTEAFF. The CDR3 DNA reads as TGTGCCAGCAGCTTAGCGAACGGGGGGTACACTGAAGCTTTCTTT.